A single sample is the source of the 11 T cell receptor beta chains below, sequenced in a study of beta chain features in type 1 diabetes. The isolated RNA, all of it, was reverse transcribed, so expressed TCRB transcripts were what got sequenced. Profiling relied on immunoSEQ multiplex PCR, and the TCRdb table lists in-frame clones only, not all of them. This sample has 200,000 to 250,000 clones, with over 8.5% found just once. The sequencing input was naive CD4+ T cells from blood. These receptors all stem from a woman younger than 30 in good health.

V gene TRBV19 combines with J gene TRBJ2-7; 12 bases map to TRBD1. Germline V gene data show CDR1 as LNHDA and CDR2 as SQIVND (reference sequence). This CDR3 has 14 amino acids. After removal of 6 bases from V and 6 bases from J, the junction contained 6 bases not matched to a gene. The CDR3 here is CASRTGTGGSEQYF. The DNA of the CDR3 is TGTGCCAGTAGAACCGGGACAGGGGGCTCCGAGCAGTACTTC.

This clone was counted a few times. The rearrangement uses TRBV6-5 and TRBJ2-1; D perhaps matches TRBD1 (7 bases). The CDR3 contains 13 residues. Germline CDR1 and CDR2: MNHEY and SVGAGI. Trimming removed 5 bases from V and 6 bases from J, with 11 bases in between. CDR3 bases: TGTGCCAGCAGTCACAGGGGAGGCAATGAGCAGTTCTTC. It yields the protein CASSHRGGNEQFF.

This clone showed up just a few times. The rearrangement uses TRBV30 and TRBJ1-1; D is perhaps TRBD1 (6 bases). Germline CDR1 is GTSNPN and CDR2 is SVGIG (reference sequence). CDR3 length: 13 residues. V lost 4 bases and J 1 base, leaving 10 bases between the germline ends. In nucleotides, the CDR3 is TGTGCCTGGACAACAGGGAGGAACACTGAAGCTTTCTTT. Translated, it gives CAWTTGRNTEAFF. The complete variable domain, with remaining parts taken from reference TRBV30 and TRBJ1-1, reads SQTIHQWPATLVQPVGSPLSLECTVEGTSNPNLYWYRQAAGRGLQLLFYSVGIGQISSEVPQNLSASRPQDRQFILSSKKLLLSDSGFYLCAWTTGRNTEAFFGQGTRLTVV.

This clone was counted ten times or more. The gene calls are TRBV29-1 and TRBJ2-2; 9 bases map to TRBD2. Germline trimming cut 4 bases from V and 5 bases from J; bases unmatched to any gene: 5. The CDR3 runs 14 residues. The germline gives CDR1 SQVTM, CDR2 ANQGSEA. CDR3 DNA sequence: TGCAGCGTTGCTCCTAGCGGGATGACCGGGGAGCTGTTTTTT. Translated: CSVAPSGMTGELFF.

In this sample, this clone turned up a few times. The chain employs TRBV29-1 and TRBJ1-1; 8 bases match TRBD1. The CDR3 extends over 13 amino acids. J gave up 3 bases and V 7 bases, and 7 bases lay outside the gene matches. CDR1 and CDR2 from the germline V gene are SQVTM and ANQGSEA. In DNA, the CDR3 is TGCAGCGGTCAGACAGGGGTGGACACTGAAGCTTTCTTT. Its protein product is CSGQTGVDTEAFF.

In regard to this clone: The same CDR3 is also encoded by other DNA sequences in this sample. The genes are TRBV30 and TRBJ2-5; possible D gene TRBD2, 5 bases. The length of the CDR3 is 13 residues. Trimming took 7 bases from V and 0 from J, leaving 12 bases between them. Germline CDR1 GTSNPN, CDR2 SVGIG (reference sequence). The CDR3 loop reads CASFLANQETQYF. In DNA form, the CDR3 reads TGTGCCTCGTTCTTAGCGAACCAAGAGACCCAGTACTTC.

V usage is TRBV2 and J usage is TRBJ1-6, with D perhaps matching TRBD1 (5 bases). V lost 8 bases and J 14 bases, leaving 13 bases between the germline ends. This CDR3 contains 11 residues. The germline gives CDR1 SNHLY, CDR2 FYNNEI. CDR3 protein: CASGQTGTLHF. As DNA, the CDR3 is TGTGCCAGCGGGCAAACAGGAACCCTCCACTTT.

The chain joins TRBV30 to TRBJ1-4; TRBD1 matches at 11 bases. From germline, CDR1 is GTSNPN and CDR2 SVGIG (reference sequence). This CDR3 is 15 amino acids long. The V and J ends lost 6 bases and 10 bases, in that order; junction bases with no gene match: 13. This CDR3 is CACQPNPGQGGKLFF. The CDR3 region has the DNA TGTGCCTGCCAACCAAACCCGGGACAGGGGGGAAAACTGTTTTTT.

The chain carries TRBV5-4 and TRBJ2-2; 9 bases align to TRBD1. V gave up 3 bases and J gave up 4 bases; unmatched junction bases: 4. Germline V lookup: CDR1 SGHNT, CDR2 YYREEE (reference sequence). The CDR3 extends over 15 amino acids. The CDR3 region has the DNA TGTGCCAGCAGCTCCGGGACAGGGACCACCGGGGAGCTGTTTTTT. This translates into CASSSGTGTTGELFF.

The rearrangement links TRBV5-4 to TRBJ2-7, with D possibly TRBD2 on 5 matching bases. V lost 0 bases to trimming and J lost 0 bases, with 10 bases between them. The CDR3 runs to 15 residues. Per the germline V gene, CDR1 is SGHNT and CDR2 is YYREEE (reference sequence). The CDR3 nucleotides read TGTGCCAGCAGCTTGGCGGGTGAGGGCTCCTACGAGCAGTACTTC. Its translation: CASSLAGEGSYEQYF.

This clone was recorded a few times. The chain couples TRBV6-1 to TRBJ2-3, with 11 positions matching TRBD2. From germline, CDR1 is MNHNS and CDR2 SASEGT. This CDR3 region has 20 residues. Trimming removed 3 bases from V and 2 bases from J; junction bases left unmatched: 16. CDR3 nucleotide sequence: TGTGCCAGCAGTGACCAACTAGCGGGGGCCCTGAATTCATTCACAGATACGCAGTATTTT. Translating gives CASSDQLAGALNSFTDTQYF.